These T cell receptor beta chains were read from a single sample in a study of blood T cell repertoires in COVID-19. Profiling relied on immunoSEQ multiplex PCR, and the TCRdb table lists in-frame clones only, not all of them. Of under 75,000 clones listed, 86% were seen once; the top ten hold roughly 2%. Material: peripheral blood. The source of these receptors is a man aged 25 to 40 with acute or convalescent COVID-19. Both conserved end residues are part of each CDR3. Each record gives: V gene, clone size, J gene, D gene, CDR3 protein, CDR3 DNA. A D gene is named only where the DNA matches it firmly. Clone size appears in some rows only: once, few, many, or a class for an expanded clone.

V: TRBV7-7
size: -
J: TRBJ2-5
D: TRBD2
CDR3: CASSSVAGSETQYF
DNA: TGTGCTAGCAGCTCCGTAGCGGGGTCGGAGACCCAGTACTTC

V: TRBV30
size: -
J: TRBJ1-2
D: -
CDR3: CAWTLDTDYGYTF
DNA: TGTGCCTGGACCTTGGACACAGACTATGGCTACACCTTC

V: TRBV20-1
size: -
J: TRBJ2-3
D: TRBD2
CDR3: CSASLPLAGGGADTQYF
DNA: TGCAGTGCTAGTCTCCCCCTAGCGGGAGGAGGGGCAGATACGCAGTATTTT

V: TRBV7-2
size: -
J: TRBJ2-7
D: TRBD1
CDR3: CASSRDRFTYEQYF
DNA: TGTGCCAGCAGCCGGGACAGGTTTACCTACGAGCAGTACTTC

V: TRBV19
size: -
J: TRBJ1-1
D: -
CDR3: CASTTGNTEAFF
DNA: TGTGCCAGTACGACAGGGAACACTGAAGCTTTCTTT

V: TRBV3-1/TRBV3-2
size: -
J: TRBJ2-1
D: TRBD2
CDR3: CASSQDGAGGPYEQFF
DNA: TGTGCCAGCAGCCAAGATGGGGCGGGAGGGCCCTATGAGCAGTTCTTC

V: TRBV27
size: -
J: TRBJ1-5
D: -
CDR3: CASSARTGVQPQHF
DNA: TGTGCCAGCAGTGCCCGGACGGGGGTCCAGCCCCAGCATTTT

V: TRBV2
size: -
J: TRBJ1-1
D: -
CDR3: CASSFGSGNTEAFF
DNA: TGTGCCAGCTCTTTCGGCAGCGGGAACACTGAAGCTTTCTTT

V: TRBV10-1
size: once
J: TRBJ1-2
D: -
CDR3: CASSELVGGSYTF
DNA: TGCGCCAGCAGTGAGTTGGTCGGCGGGAGCTACACCTTC

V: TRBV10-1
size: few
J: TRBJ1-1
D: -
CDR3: CASSRDRNTEAFF
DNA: TGCGCCAGCAGCCGGGATCGGAACACTGAAGCTTTCTTT

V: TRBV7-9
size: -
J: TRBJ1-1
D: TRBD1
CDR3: CASSKTPGQGLVTEAFF
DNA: TGTGCCAGCAGCAAAACACCGGGACAGGGTTTGGTTACTGAAGCTTTCTTT

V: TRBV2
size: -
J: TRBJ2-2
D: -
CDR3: CASKGKGGVAGELFF
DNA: TGTGCCAGCAAAGGGAAAGGGGGTGTTGCCGGGGAGCTGTTTTTT

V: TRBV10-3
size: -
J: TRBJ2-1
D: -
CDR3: CAIRGTSDEQFF
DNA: TGTGCCATCAGAGGGACTTCCGATGAGCAGTTCTTC

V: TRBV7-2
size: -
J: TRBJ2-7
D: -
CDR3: CASSSGHLSSYEQYF
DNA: TGTGCCAGCAGCTCCGGACACCTATCCTCCTACGAGCAGTACTTC

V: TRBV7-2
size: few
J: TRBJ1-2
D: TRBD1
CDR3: CASSLGIGQGGSNYGYTF
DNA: TGTGCCAGCAGCTTGGGCATCGGACAGGGAGGGTCCAACTATGGCTACACCTTC

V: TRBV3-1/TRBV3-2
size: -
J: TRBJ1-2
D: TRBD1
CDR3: CASSPRTGMDGYTF
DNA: TGTGCCAGCAGCCCGCGGACAGGGATGGATGGCTACACCTTC

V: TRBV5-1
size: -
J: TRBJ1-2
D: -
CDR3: CASSHDGQINYGYTF
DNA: TGCGCCAGCAGTCATGATGGACAGATTAACTATGGCTACACCTTC

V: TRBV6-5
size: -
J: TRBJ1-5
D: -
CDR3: CASSRPGGPQHF
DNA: TGTGCCAGCAGCCGGCCCGGGGGGCCCCAGCATTTT

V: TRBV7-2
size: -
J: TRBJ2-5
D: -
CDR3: CASSLAGGQETQYF
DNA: TGTGCCAGCAGCTTAGCGGGGGGACAAGAGACCCAGTACTTC

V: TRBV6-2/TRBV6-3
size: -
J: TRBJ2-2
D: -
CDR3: CASSYVRNTGELFF
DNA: TGTGCCAGCAGTTACGTCAGGAATACCGGGGAGCTGTTTTTT

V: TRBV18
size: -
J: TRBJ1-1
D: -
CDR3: CASANSGNTEAFF
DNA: TGTGCCAGCGCTAATTCAGGGAACACTGAAGCTTTCTTT

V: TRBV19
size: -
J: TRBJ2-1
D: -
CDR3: CASSPGQEGKAEQFF
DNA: TGTGCCAGTAGCCCCGGACAGGAGGGAAAGGCTGAGCAGTTCTTC

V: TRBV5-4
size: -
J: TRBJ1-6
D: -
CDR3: CASSLNNSPLHF
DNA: TGTGCCAGCAGCCTAAATAATTCACCCCTCCACTTT